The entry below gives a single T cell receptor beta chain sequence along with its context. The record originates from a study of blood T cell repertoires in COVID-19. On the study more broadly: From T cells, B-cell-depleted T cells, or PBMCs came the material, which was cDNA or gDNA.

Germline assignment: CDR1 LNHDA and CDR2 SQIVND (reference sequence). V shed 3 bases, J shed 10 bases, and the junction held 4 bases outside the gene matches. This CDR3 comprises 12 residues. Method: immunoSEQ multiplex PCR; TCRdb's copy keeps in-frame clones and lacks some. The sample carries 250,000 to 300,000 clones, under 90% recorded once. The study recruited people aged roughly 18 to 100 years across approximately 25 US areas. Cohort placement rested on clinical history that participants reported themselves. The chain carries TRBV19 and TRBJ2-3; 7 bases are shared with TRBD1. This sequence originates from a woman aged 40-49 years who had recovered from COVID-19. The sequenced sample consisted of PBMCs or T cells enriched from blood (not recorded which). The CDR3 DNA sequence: TGTGCCAGTAGTATCGGACAGGTTGCGCAGTATTTT. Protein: CASSIGQVAQYF.